A selection of T cell receptor beta chains follows, all from one sample in a study of cytomegalovirus exposure and HLA in healthy donors. The assay was immunoSEQ multiplex PCR, and TCRdb's table has in-frame clones only and misses some. The data contain roughly 79,000 clones, 74% of them singletons. The specimen sequenced was PBMCs. These receptors were obtained from a woman aged 45 to 65 in good health and CMV-seropositive. CDR3s include the opening cysteine and the closing phenylalanine or tryptophan. D genes are given only for firm matches. Size is omitted from some rows. Given values are once, few, many or a class for expanded clones.

v_gene: TRBV28
d_gene: TRBD1
j_gene: TRBJ1-2
abundance: -
CDR3aa: CASSLSTGGIYGYTF
CDR3nt: TGTGCCAGCAGTTTATCGACAGGGGGCATCTATGGCTACACCTTC

v_gene: TRBV15
d_gene: -
j_gene: TRBJ2-1
abundance: few
CDR3aa: CATSKPSSYNEQFF
CDR3nt: TGTGCCACCAGCAAACCGAGCTCCTACAATGAGCAGTTCTTC

v_gene: TRBV10-3
d_gene: -
j_gene: TRBJ2-5
abundance: -
CDR3aa: CAITQGIHETQYF
CDR3nt: TGTGCCATCACACAGGGAATCCACGAGACCCAGTACTTC

v_gene: TRBV28
d_gene: -
j_gene: TRBJ2-7
abundance: few
CDR3aa: CASSLRGEIYEQYF
CDR3nt: TGTGCCAGCAGTTTGCGCGGGGAGATCTACGAGCAGTACTTC

v_gene: TRBV9
d_gene: -
j_gene: TRBJ1-2
abundance: few
CDR3aa: CASSVAPLDGYTF
CDR3nt: TGTGCCAGCAGCGTAGCCCCCCTCGATGGCTACACCTTC

v_gene: TRBV7-2
d_gene: TRBD1
j_gene: TRBJ2-7
abundance: once
CDR3aa: CASSSLRDRDYYEQYF
CDR3nt: TGTGCCAGCAGCTCTCTCCGGGACAGGGACTACTACGAGCAGTACTTC

v_gene: TRBV14
d_gene: -
j_gene: TRBJ1-2
abundance: -
CDR3aa: CASSHPGHLLFVYGYTF
CDR3nt: TGTGCCAGCAGCCACCCGGGACACCTCCTCTTTGTCTATGGCTACACCTTC

v_gene: TRBV5-1
d_gene: -
j_gene: TRBJ2-7
abundance: -
CDR3aa: CASSRGLYEQYF
CDR3nt: TGCGCCAGCAGCCGAGGACTCTACGAGCAGTACTTC

v_gene: TRBV27
d_gene: -
j_gene: TRBJ1-5
abundance: -
CDR3aa: CASRRTEPSNQPQHF
CDR3nt: TGTGCCAGCCGACGGACAGAGCCTAGCAATCAGCCCCAGCATTTT

v_gene: TRBV30
d_gene: TRBD2
j_gene: TRBJ2-1
abundance: -
CDR3aa: CAWVSGRRGNEQFF
CDR3nt: TGTGCCTGGGTCAGCGGGAGGAGGGGCAATGAGCAGTTCTTC

v_gene: TRBV6-5
d_gene: TRBD2
j_gene: TRBJ2-1
abundance: -
CDR3aa: CASSYGTRNEQFF
CDR3nt: TGTGCCAGCAGTTACGGGACTAGGAATGAGCAGTTCTTC

v_gene: TRBV9
d_gene: -
j_gene: TRBJ1-1
abundance: -
CDR3aa: CASSTTGDEAFF
CDR3nt: TGTGCCAGCAGCACCACGGGGGATGAAGCTTTCTTT

v_gene: TRBV15
d_gene: TRBD2
j_gene: TRBJ2-1
abundance: -
CDR3aa: CATSRSSGEYNEQFF
CDR3nt: TGTGCCACCAGCAGGTCTAGCGGGGAGTACAATGAGCAGTTCTTC

v_gene: TRBV29-1
d_gene: -
j_gene: TRBJ1-1
abundance: few
CDR3aa: CSAGQMNTEAFF
CDR3nt: TGCAGCGCCGGACAGATGAACACTGAAGCTTTCTTT

v_gene: TRBV5-1
d_gene: TRBD2
j_gene: TRBJ2-1
abundance: -
CDR3aa: CASSKRTRSDEQFF
CDR3nt: TGCGCCAGCAGCAAAAGGACTAGATCGGATGAGCAGTTCTTC

v_gene: TRBV18
d_gene: TRBD1
j_gene: TRBJ1-5
abundance: -
CDR3aa: CASSPRGGQGAQPQHF
CDR3nt: TGTGCCAGCTCACCAAGAGGGGGGCAGGGGGCACAGCCCCAGCATTTT

v_gene: TRBV2
d_gene: TRBD1
j_gene: TRBJ1-2
abundance: -
CDR3aa: CASSRDRGRPSGYTF
CDR3nt: TGTGCCAGCAGTCGGGACAGGGGGCGACCGAGCGGCTACACCTTC

v_gene: TRBV6-5
d_gene: -
j_gene: TRBJ2-5
abundance: -
CDR3aa: CASSYLLAGETQYF
CDR3nt: TGTGCCAGCAGTTACTTACTAGCTGGTGAGACCCAGTACTTC

v_gene: TRBV28
d_gene: -
j_gene: TRBJ1-4
abundance: -
CDR3aa: CASSLTQAELEKLFF
CDR3nt: TGTGCCAGCAGTTTAACACAGGCTGAACTTGAAAAACTGTTTTTT

v_gene: TRBV18
d_gene: -
j_gene: TRBJ1-5
abundance: -
CDR3aa: CASSSGAVSNQPQHF
CDR3nt: TGTGCCAGCTCATCAGGGGCGGTTAGCAATCAGCCCCAGCATTTT

v_gene: TRBV25-1
d_gene: -
j_gene: TRBJ1-2
abundance: -
CDR3aa: CASSRGHYGYTF
CDR3nt: TGTGCCAGCAGTAGAGGGCACTATGGCTACACCTTC

v_gene: TRBV5-1
d_gene: TRBD2
j_gene: TRBJ2-1
abundance: -
CDR3aa: CASSLEAGTTNNEQFF
CDR3nt: TGCGCCAGCAGCTTGGAGGCCGGGACTACGAACAATGAGCAGTTCTTC

v_gene: TRBV11-2
d_gene: TRBD1
j_gene: TRBJ1-1
abundance: -
CDR3aa: CASSLAGGTEAFF
CDR3nt: TGTGCCAGCAGCTTAGCAGGGGGCACTGAAGCTTTCTTT

v_gene: TRBV7-9
d_gene: -
j_gene: TRBJ1-2
abundance: once
CDR3aa: CASSFAEGEGHGYTF
CDR3nt: TGTGCCAGCAGCTTTGCCGAGGGGGAAGGCCATGGCTACACCTTC